This T cell receptor beta chain is drawn from a study of blood T cells in healthy people across ages. Caucasian individuals from Russia who were healthy and aged roughly 6 to 100 acted as donors. To note about this clonotype: What it binds is not known.

The study's findings and limits: TCR beta diversity per million T cells fell roughly linearly with age. Higher diversity, along with more naive CD4+ cells, distinguished long-lived donors from aged donors.

Combining a sample-barcoded 5' primer with a J-beta primer mix, a second PCR ran for roughly 7 to 12 cycles. TCRdb ran MiXCR on the 5' RACE reads and lists one entry per CDR3 protein. The repertoire holds under 850,000 distinct CDR3 sequences, with about 36% as singletons. The receptor was derived from a man between 18 and 35 years old in good health. The sequenced material came from blood.

CDR3 amino acids: CASSFGRAGSNEQFF. The CDR3 DNA is TGCGCCAGCAGCTTCGGACGAGCGGGGTCTAATGAGCAGTTCTTC. The chain joins TRBV5-1 to TRBJ2-1; 7 bases match TRBD2. Germline CDR1 SGHRS, CDR2 YFSETQ. The CDR3 runs 15 residues. Trimming at V came to 2 bases and at J to 7 bases, leaving 9 bases not matched to a gene.